This entry features one T cell receptor beta chain sequence. The data belong to a study of blood T cell repertoires in COVID-19. At the level of the study: Donors in the United States, Italy and Spain gave samples during acute or convalescent COVID-19. T cells, B-cell-depleted T cells, or PBMCs supplied cDNA or gDNA.

Authors' methods: Nucleated cell number was recorded as an estimate derived from reference gene primer amplification. Assay used: immunoSEQ multiplex PCR; TCRdb lists only in-frame clones, some missing. V, J and clone size derive from that table, while D and trimming were established from the DNA sequence. The sample yields 100,000 to 150,000 clones, more than 75% seen once. The CDR3 is made up of 17 amino acids. J was trimmed by 2 bases and V by 0 bases; bases with no gene match: 8. Germline CDR1 is SGHRS and CDR2 is YFSETQ. The clonotype comes from a man aged 60 to 75 with acute or convalescent COVID-19. The specimen was peripheral blood. V usage is TRBV5-1 and J usage is TRBJ1-2, with TRBD1 matching over 9 bases. The chain's CDR3 is CASSLDGGTGGNYGYTF. In nucleotides, the CDR3 is TGCGCCAGCAGCTTGGATGGAGGCACAGGGGGCAACTATGGCTACACCTTC.